Below, one TCR beta chain is given with its context. This clone was observed a handful of times. Its antigen is still unknown. Qualities for individual bases were not recorded, and no much larger clone is one base off. V drops 0 bases and J drops 9 bases, leaving 12 bases in between. The germline V gene yields MGHRA for CDR1 and YSYEKL for CDR2. Reading from cysteine to phenylalanine, the CDR3 counts 13 amino acids. Just CDR3 DNA is preserved here, 39 bases in frame from base 1. The intended sense of this specimen's time point label: cycle 4 day 1 (C4D1), after five to seven weeks of nivolumab. Every trial patient had relapsed following autologous stem cell transplantation, and prior brentuximab vedotin exposure was what differed among cohorts A, B and C. The trial cohort comprised about 60 patients with relapsed/refractory classical Hodgkin lymphoma whose best overall responses were complete response, partial response or progressive disease. In the multi-cohort phase II CheckMate 205 trial, trial patients received single-agent nivolumab. An independent review committee assessed best overall response by applying the 2007 International Working Group response criteria. PBMCs from the trial were collected at three points: immediately before nivolumab initiation (C1D1), and during therapy at cycle 2 day 1 and cycle 4 day 1. Peripheral blood was collected in 8 mL Vacutainer Cell Preparation Tubes, from which PBMCs were isolated by centrifugation and then cryopreserved.

This sample is drawn from a study of PD-1 blockade in classical Hodgkin lymphoma (dated by TCRdb to 2020 to 2022). With respect to the entire study: Nivolumab dosing was 3 mg/kg intravenously every 2 weeks, continuing until either disease progression or unacceptable toxicity. To define a peripheral blood immune signature of response to PD-1 blockade in classical Hodgkin lymphoma, the study combined TCR beta sequencing with CyTOF. On the study overall, not on this receptor specifically: Baseline TCR diversity was reported as lower in newly diagnosed patients than in healthy donors, and lower still in relapsed/refractory patients. Baseline diversity similar to that of newly diagnosed patients was observed in trial patients achieving complete response, whereas significantly lower diversity was observed in partial responders and progressors. The study was limited to a single clinical trial cohort, and causes of repertoire differences, possibly disease activity or prior therapy, remained undefined. Diversity was lower in patients who began nivolumab less than 1 year after ASCT, so these patients were left out of later analyses to avoid confounding by immune reconstitution. A significant rise by C4D1 was seen in CD4+ but not CD8+ TCR diversity (p=0.0027 vs p=0.16), with the rise being most apparent in complete responders (p=0.02).

The Qiagen DNeasy kit was used to extract genomic DNA both from unsorted PBMCs and from the negatively selected CD4+ and CD8+ fractions. Using primers that anneal to V and J segments, immunoSEQ multiplex PCR amplified the TCR beta CDR3 regions. Amplification bias was minimized using a synthetic immune receptor repertoire, and residual bias was removed computationally after sequencing. In the source study's methods: Repertoire diversity was quantified as the Shannon entropy index using custom Python scripts. Unsorted, CD4+ and CD8+ repertoires were examined separately, except in combined analyses, for which CD4+ and CD8+ sequences were merged in silico. Clonal expansion was defined as at least a 2-fold frequency increase after treatment relative to C1D1, with a pseudocount of 0.5 for undetected baseline clones. Singleton clones were defined as clones with 0 or 1 copy at C1D1, and non-singleton clones were defined as clones with 2 or more copies. Clones expanded in unsorted samples were annotated as CD4+, CD8+ or unknown by matching protein sequences in sorted samples from the same patient. Wilcoxon tests on paired samples were used to test changes in diversity from C1D1 to C4D1. The clones in this table, taken by TCRdb from immuneACCESS, are in-frame only. Not every clone is retained; where verified, under half of the shortfall comes from an unresolved V gene, and the cause of the rest is unknown. The D gene and trimming were derived from the DNA, and the V and J assignments and clone size from that table. This sample has about 92,000 clones in its table, and 83% of those were observed once. The top ten clones comprise approximately 17% of the sample.

This material consisted of peripheral blood mononuclear cells (PBMCs), taken before the fourth cycle of nivolumab. The chain joins TRBV4-1 to TRBJ2-7, with no reliable assignment of the D segment. The receptor's source is a human donor with classical Hodgkin lymphoma. The bases read TGCGCCAGCAGCCAAGATAGTGACTCGCTGCAGTACTTC. Translated, it gives CASSQDSDSLQYF.